The present T cell receptor beta chain was sequenced within a study of T-cell memory formation after mild COVID-19. Looking at the study overall: Each donor largely had its own TCR clusters. The study's findings and limits: A subset of responding clones appeared in pre-infection memory, suggesting cross-reactive memory joined.

Germline CDR1 MGHRA, CDR2 YSYEKL. The CDR3 totals 14 residues. A single record per CDR3 protein comes from TCRdb applying MiXCR to the 5' RACE reads. Among 340,000 or so distinct CDR3 sequences, 10% to 15% were seen once, and the ten largest hold roughly a fifth. In this sample, this clonotype turned up a few times. Its antigen is unknown. An end of the junction does not agree with germline; a read error may underlie this. V is TRBV4-1 and J is TRBJ2-2, with D maybe TRBD1 (6 bases). Sequenced input: PBMCs or a T cell subset sorted from them (not recorded which). The receptor's source is a man between 18 and 35 years old who had mild COVID-19 (a few samples of this study predate the infection). Cell type and time point are not known. The CDR3 region has the DNA TGCGCCAGTAGCCACAGGGCGAACACCGGGGAGCTGTTTTTT. It codes for CASSHRANTGELFF.